A selection of T cell receptor beta chains follows, all from one sample in a study of control samples from healthy donors and cancer patients. Using immunoSEQ multiplex PCR, the repertoire was profiled, and TCRdb retains in-frame clones only, with some absent. This sample carries around 130,000 clones, approximately 88% of them seen once, and the ten largest clones take roughly 43%. The specimen was blood. The receptors were gathered from a man aged 50-59 years in good health. CDR3s leave out the opening cysteine and the closing phenylalanine or tryptophan. The D gene is left open where the match is weak.

d_call: TRBD2; v_call: TRBV4-1; cdr3_aa: ASSLGTSGTITGELF
d_call: -; v_call: TRBV9; cdr3_aa: ASEKGFSGANVLT
d_call: -; v_call: TRBV11-2; cdr3_aa: ASSSMRGGVGQPQH
d_call: -; v_call: TRBV11-2; cdr3_aa: ASSLLGGGENTEAF
d_call: -; v_call: TRBV7-6; cdr3_aa: ASSLEQRTHSGNTIY
d_call: TRBD1; v_call: TRBV7-6; cdr3_aa: ASSPGTGESYEQY
d_call: TRBD1; v_call: TRBV18; cdr3_aa: ASSPLGTGVHEQY
d_call: -; v_call: TRBV3-1/TRBV3-2; cdr3_aa: ASSQDEVVGAF
d_call: -; v_call: TRBV29-1; cdr3_aa: SVRTSTGELF
d_call: -; v_call: TRBV2; cdr3_aa: ASSEYSFPGAQSNQPQH
d_call: TRBD1; v_call: TRBV29-1; cdr3_aa: SGETGQGEQY
d_call: -; v_call: TRBV6-5; cdr3_aa: ASSYVQGRWGYT
d_call: -; v_call: TRBV25-1; cdr3_aa: ASSELGQLYGYT
d_call: TRBD1; v_call: TRBV30; cdr3_aa: AWTKTGYGYT
d_call: -; v_call: TRBV29-1; cdr3_aa: SGGETVNQPQH
d_call: -; v_call: TRBV30; cdr3_aa: AWSVDISSGNTIY
d_call: -; v_call: TRBV25-1; cdr3_aa: ASSDSGPLGLRGYT
d_call: -; v_call: TRBV10-3; cdr3_aa: AISEYTDNSPLH
d_call: -; v_call: TRBV9; cdr3_aa: ASSTLQGSGELF
d_call: -; v_call: TRBV27; cdr3_aa: ASSFPDNEQF
d_call: -; v_call: TRBV9; cdr3_aa: ASSVGVRAGGYEQY
d_call: TRBD1; v_call: TRBV7-6; cdr3_aa: ASSLRTGGFSYEQY
d_call: -; v_call: TRBV27; cdr3_aa: ASSPDSYNSPLH
d_call: -; v_call: TRBV3-1/TRBV3-2; cdr3_aa: ASSHPQRNTEAF
d_call: -; v_call: TRBV9; cdr3_aa: ASSARDEQF
d_call: -; v_call: TRBV24-1; cdr3_aa: ATSLGYHSTDTQY
d_call: -; v_call: TRBV7-9; cdr3_aa: ASRVQNTEAF
d_call: -; v_call: TRBV5-6; cdr3_aa: ASSLGRGGSIGYEQY
d_call: TRBD2; v_call: TRBV7-8; cdr3_aa: ASSLREGPYEQY
d_call: TRBD1; v_call: TRBV5-1; cdr3_aa: ASSSGPTGENQPQH
d_call: TRBD1; v_call: TRBV5-6; cdr3_aa: ASSSDRTGGTGGYT
d_call: -; v_call: TRBV10-2; cdr3_aa: ASSSQENQPQH